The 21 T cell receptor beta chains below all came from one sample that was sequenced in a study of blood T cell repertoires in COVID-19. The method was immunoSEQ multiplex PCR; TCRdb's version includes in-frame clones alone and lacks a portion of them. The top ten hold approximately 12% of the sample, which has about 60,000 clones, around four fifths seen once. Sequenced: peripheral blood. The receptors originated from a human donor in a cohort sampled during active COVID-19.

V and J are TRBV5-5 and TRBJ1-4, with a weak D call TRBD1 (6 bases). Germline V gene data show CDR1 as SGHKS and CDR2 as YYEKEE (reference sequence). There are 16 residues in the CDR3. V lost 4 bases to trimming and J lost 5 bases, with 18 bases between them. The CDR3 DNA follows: TGTGCCAGCAGCCACTGGACAGTCCGGGGCAATGAAAAACTGTTTTTT. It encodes CASSHWTVRGNEKLFF.

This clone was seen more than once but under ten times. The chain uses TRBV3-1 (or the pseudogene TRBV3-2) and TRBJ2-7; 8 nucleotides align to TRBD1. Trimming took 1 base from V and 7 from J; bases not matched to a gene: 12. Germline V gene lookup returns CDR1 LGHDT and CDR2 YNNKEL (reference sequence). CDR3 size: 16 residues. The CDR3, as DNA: TGTGCCAGCAGCCAAGGATGGACAGGGATCCTAGGAGAGCAGTACTTC. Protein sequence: CASSQGWTGILGEQYF.

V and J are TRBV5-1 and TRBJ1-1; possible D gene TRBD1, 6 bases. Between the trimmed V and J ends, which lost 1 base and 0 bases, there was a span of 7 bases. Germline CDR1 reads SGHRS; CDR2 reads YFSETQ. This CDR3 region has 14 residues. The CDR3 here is CASSLTGMNTEAFF. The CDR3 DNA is TGCGCCAGCAGCTTGACAGGGATGAACACTGAAGCTTTCTTT. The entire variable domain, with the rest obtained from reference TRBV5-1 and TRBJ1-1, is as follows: KAGVTQTPRYLIKTRGQQVTLSCSPISGHRSVSWYQQTPGQGLQFLFEYFSETQRNKGNFPGRFSGRQFSNSRSEMNVSTLELGDSALYLCASSLTGMNTEAFFGQGTRLTVV.

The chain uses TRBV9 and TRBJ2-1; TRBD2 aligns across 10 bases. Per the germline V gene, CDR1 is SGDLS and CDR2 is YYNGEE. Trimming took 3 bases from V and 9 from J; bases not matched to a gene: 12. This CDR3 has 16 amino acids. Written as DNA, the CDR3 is TGTGCCAGCAGCGCAGGGGCTAGCGGGAGTTTTGGTGAGCAGTTCTTC. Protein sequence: CASSAGASGSFGEQFF.

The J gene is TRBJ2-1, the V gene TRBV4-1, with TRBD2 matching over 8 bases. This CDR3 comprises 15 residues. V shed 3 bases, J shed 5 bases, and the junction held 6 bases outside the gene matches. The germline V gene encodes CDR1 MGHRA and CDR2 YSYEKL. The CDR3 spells CASSHGGARDNEQFF. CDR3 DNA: TGCGCCAGCAGCCACGGGGGGGCTAGGGACAATGAGCAGTTCTTC.

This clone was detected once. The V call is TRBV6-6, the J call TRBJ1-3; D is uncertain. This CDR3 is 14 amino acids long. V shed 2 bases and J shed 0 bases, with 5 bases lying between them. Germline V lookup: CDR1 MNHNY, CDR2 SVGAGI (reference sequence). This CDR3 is CASSYGVSGNTIYF. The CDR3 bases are TGTGCCAGCAGTTACGGAGTCTCTGGAAACACCATATATTTT.

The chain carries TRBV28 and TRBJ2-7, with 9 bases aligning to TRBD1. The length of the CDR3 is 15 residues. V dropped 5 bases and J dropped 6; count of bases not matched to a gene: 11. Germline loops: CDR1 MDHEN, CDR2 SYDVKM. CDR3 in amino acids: CASSPGTGSLFEQYF. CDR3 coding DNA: TGTGCCAGCAGTCCCGGGACAGGGTCTTTATTCGAGCAGTACTTC.

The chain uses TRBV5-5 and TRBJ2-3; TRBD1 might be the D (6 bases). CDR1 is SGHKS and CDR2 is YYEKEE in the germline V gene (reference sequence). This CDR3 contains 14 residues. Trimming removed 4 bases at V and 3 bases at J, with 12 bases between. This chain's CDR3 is CASSLWGPTDTQYF. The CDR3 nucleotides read TGTGCCAGCAGCCTATGGGGGCCTACAGATACGCAGTATTTT.

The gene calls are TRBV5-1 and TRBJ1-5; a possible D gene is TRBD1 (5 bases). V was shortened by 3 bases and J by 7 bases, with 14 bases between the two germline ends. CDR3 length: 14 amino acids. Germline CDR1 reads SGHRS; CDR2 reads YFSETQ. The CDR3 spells CASSSGGTGQPQHF. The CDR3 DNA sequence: TGCGCCAGCAGCTCCGGCGGAACAGGCCAGCCCCAGCATTTT. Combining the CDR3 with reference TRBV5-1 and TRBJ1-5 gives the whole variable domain KAGVTQTPRYLIKTRGQQVTLSCSPISGHRSVSWYQQTPGQGLQFLFEYFSETQRNKGNFPGRFSGRQFSNSRSEMNVSTLELGDSALYLCASSSGGTGQPQHFGDGTRLSIL.

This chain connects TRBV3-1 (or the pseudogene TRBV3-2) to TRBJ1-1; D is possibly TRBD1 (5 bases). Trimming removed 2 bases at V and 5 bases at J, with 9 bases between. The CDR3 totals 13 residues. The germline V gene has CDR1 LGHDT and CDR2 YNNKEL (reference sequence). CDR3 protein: CASSQSGSTEAFF. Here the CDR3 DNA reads TGTGCCAGCAGCCAATCAGGGTCAACTGAAGCTTTCTTT.

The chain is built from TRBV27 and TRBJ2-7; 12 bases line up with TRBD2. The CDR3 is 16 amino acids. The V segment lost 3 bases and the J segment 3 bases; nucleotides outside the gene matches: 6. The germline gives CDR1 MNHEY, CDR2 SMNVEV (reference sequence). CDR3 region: CASSFLLAGGGYEQYF. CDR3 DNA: TGTGCCAGCAGTTTCTTACTAGCGGGGGGCGGCTACGAGCAGTACTTC.

This chain's CDR3 is CASSYHPQPQHF. The CDR3 nucleotides are TGTGCCAGCAGTTACCATCCCCAGCCCCAGCATTTT. The chain employs TRBV6-2 or TRBV6-3 and TRBJ1-5; D unresolved. V shed 2 bases and J shed 7 bases, with 6 bases lying between them. The germline CDR1 and CDR2 sequences are MNHEY and SVGEGT. The CDR3 is 12 amino acids.

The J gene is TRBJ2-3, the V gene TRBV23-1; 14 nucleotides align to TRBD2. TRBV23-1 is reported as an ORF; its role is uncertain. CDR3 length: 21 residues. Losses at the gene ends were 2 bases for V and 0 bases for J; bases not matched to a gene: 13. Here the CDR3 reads CASSQGPPGLAGVRSTDTQYF. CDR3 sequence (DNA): TGCGCCAGCAGTCAAGGCCCTCCGGGACTAGCGGGAGTAAGGAGCACAGATACGCAGTATTTT.

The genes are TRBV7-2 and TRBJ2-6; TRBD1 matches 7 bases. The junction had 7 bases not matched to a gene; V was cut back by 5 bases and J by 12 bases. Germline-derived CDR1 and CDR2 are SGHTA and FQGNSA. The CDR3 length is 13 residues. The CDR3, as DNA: TGTGCCAGCAGCCGACAGGGTCTTGGCGTCCTGACTTTC. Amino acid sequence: CASSRQGLGVLTF.

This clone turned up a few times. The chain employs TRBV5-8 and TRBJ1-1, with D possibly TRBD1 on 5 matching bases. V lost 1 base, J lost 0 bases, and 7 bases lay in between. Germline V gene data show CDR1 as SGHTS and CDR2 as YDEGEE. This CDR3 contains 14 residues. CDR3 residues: CASSLSGLNTEAFF. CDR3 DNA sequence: TGTGCCAGCAGCTTGTCAGGGTTGAACACTGAAGCTTTCTTT. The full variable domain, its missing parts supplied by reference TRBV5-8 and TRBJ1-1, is EAGVTQSPTHLIKTRGQQATLRCSPISGHTSVYWYQQALGLGLQFLLWYDEGEERNRGNFPPRFSGRQFPNYSSELNVNALELEDSALYLCASSLSGLNTEAFFGQGTRLTVV.

The CDR3 DNA sequence: TGTGCCAGCAGCCGCATGACAGGCTACGAGCAGTACTTC. Translated, it gives CASSRMTGYEQYF. This chain links TRBV7-8 with TRBJ2-7; the D gene is possibly TRBD1 (6 bases). Trimming pared 5 bases from V and 3 bases from J, leaving 11 bases between. CDR1 SGHVS and CDR2 FQNEAQ come from the germline V gene. The CDR3 has 13 amino acids.

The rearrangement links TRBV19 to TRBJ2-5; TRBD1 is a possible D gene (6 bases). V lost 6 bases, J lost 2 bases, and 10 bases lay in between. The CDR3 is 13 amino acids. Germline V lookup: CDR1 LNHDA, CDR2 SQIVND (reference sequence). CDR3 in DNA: TGTGCCAGTAGGGCAGGGGCGCAAGAGACCCAGTACTTC. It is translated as CASRAGAQETQYF.

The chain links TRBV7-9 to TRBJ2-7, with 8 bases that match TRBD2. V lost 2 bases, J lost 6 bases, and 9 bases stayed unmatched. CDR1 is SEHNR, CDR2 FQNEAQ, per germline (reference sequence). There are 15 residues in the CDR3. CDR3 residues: CASSLPGLASTEQYF. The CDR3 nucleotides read TGTGCCAGCAGCTTACCTGGACTAGCCTCTACCGAGCAGTACTTC.

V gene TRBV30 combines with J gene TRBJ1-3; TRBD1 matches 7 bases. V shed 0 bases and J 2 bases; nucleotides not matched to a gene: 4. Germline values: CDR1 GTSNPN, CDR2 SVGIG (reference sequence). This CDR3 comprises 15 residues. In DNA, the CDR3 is TGTGCCTGGAGTGTCAGGCAGGGGGCTGGAAACACCATATATTTT. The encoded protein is CAWSVRQGAGNTIYF.

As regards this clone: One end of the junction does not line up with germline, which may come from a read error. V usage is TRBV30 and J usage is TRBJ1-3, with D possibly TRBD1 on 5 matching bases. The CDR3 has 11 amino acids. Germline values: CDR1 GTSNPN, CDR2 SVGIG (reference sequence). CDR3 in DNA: TGTGCCAGGGGACTTGGAGACACCATATATTTT. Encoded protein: CARGLGDTIYF. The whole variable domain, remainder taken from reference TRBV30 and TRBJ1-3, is SQTIHQWPATLVQPVGSPLSLECTVEGTSNPNLYWYRQAAGRGLQLLFYSVGIGQISSEVPQNLSASRPQDRQFILSSKKLLLSDSGFYLCARGLGDTIYFGEGSWLTVV.

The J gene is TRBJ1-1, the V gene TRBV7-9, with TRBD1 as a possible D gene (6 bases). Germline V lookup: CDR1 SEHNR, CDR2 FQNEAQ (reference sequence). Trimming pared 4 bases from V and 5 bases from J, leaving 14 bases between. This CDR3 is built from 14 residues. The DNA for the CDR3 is TGTGCCAGCAGCTCGACTCAAGGGGGTACTGAAGCTTTCTTT. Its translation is CASSSTQGGTEAFF.